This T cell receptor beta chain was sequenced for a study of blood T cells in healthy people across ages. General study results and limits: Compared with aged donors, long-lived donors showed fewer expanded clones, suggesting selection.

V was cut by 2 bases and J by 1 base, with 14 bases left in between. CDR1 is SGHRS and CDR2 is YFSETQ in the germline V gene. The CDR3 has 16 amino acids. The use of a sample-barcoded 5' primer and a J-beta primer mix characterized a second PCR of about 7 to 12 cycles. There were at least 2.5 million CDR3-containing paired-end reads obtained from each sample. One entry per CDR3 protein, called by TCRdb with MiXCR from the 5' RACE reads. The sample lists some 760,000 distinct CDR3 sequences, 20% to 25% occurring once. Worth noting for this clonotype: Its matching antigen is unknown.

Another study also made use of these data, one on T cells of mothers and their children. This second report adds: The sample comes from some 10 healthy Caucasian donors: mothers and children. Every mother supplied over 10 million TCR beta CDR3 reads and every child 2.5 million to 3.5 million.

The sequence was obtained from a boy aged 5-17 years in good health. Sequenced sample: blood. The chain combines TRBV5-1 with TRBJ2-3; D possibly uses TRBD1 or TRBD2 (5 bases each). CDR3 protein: CASSFMGVGGTDTQYF. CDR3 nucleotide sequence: TGCGCCAGCAGCTTCATGGGAGTGGGGGGCACAGATACGCAGTATTTT.